This T cell receptor (beta chain) was recorded in a study of STAT5B mutations in CD4+ large granular lymphocyte leukemia. Findings and caveats of the study: Main leukemic clonotypes were patient-specific, but more than 20% appeared at low frequency elsewhere.

To note about this clone: Its antigen is as yet unknown.

The table came from immunoSEQ multiplex PCR; TCRdb's copy has only in-frame clones and leaves some out. This sample yields 45,000 to 50,000 clones, of which roughly 80% are seen a single time; 0.35% belongs to the top ten. This CDR3 is built from 14 residues. Trimming took off 0 bases at V and 4 bases at J, with 7 bases between the two ends. CDR1 is LGHNA and CDR2 is YNFKEQ in the germline V gene. The rearrangement links TRBV4-2 to TRBJ2-1; D is uncertain. The source is a human donor in good health. Sequences were obtained from CD4+ T cells from blood buffy coats. CDR3 sequence: CASSQEKLYNEQFF. CDR3 DNA sequence: TGTGCCAGCAGCCAAGAGAAATTGTACAATGAGCAGTTCTTC.